The 24 T cell receptor beta chains below were found in one sample sequenced in a study of cytomegalovirus exposure and HLA in healthy donors. The PCR had 60 Vbeta and 13 Jbeta primers. The repertoire was sequenced with immunoSEQ multiplex PCR; TCRdb's copy has only in-frame clones and lacks some. The table lists roughly 100,000 clones, 75% to 90% of them singletons. Sequencing was performed on PBMCs. The receptors were sampled from a young man in good health and CMV-seropositive.

Only one count was recorded for this clone. The rearrangement uses TRBV10-3 and TRBJ1-2; D is unresolved. Germline V lookup: CDR1 ENHRY, CDR2 SYGVKD. This CDR3 region has 12 residues. Trimming left V 8 bases short and J 3 bases short, with 10 bases between. The DNA for the CDR3 is TGTGCCATCTCCGCCTCAGACTATGGCTACACCTTC. Translation: CAISASDYGYTF.

This clone showed up just once. The rearrangement links TRBV5-4 to TRBJ2-7, with unresolved D. V was clipped by 3 bases and J by 3 bases, with 7 bases between them. This CDR3 is built from 12 residues. Germline V gene lookup returns CDR1 SGHNT and CDR2 YYREEE (reference sequence). CDR3 in DNA: TGTGCCAGCAGCTCGGGTGTCTACGAGCAGTACTTC. The encoded protein is CASSSGVYEQYF. Full variable domain (missing parts from reference TRBV5-4 and TRBJ2-7): ETGVTQSPTHLIKTRGQQVTLRCSSQSGHNTVSWYQQALGQGPQFIFQYYREEENGRGNFPPRFSGLQFPNYSSELNVNALELDDSALYLCASSSGVYEQYFGPGTRLTVT.

Only a few counts were recorded for this clone. The chain combines TRBV2 with TRBJ1-2; tentative D call: TRBD1 (5 bases). This CDR3 region has 14 residues. V was pared by 8 bases and J by 2 bases, with 15 bases between. Per germline, CDR1 SNHLY and CDR2 FYNNEI. CDR3 DNA: TGTGCCAGCTTGGCAGGGCCCAACAACTATGGCTACACCTTC. It encodes CASLAGPNNYGYTF.

This chain uses TRBV6-6 with TRBJ2-5; 10 bases are shared with TRBD2. Trimming cost V 4 bases and J 4 bases; bases outside gene matches: 3. The CDR3 contains 14 residues. Germline V gene lookup returns CDR1 MNHNY and CDR2 SVGAGI (reference sequence). CDR3 sequence reads: CASSSSGGGETQYF. DNA for the CDR3: TGTGCCAGCAGTTCTAGCGGGGGAGGAGAGACCCAGTACTTC.

This clone was counted a single time. V gene TRBV11-2 combines with J gene TRBJ2-7; 7 bases fit TRBD1. In germline, CDR1 is SGHAT, CDR2 FQNNGV. The CDR3 runs 17 residues. The trim removed 1 base at V and 4 bases at J, leaving 13 bases unmatched. CDR3 nucleotide sequence: TGTGCCAGCAGCTTAGCCTCCGGGACAGAGAATAAGTACGAGCAGTACTTC. Protein product: CASSLASGTENKYEQYF. The full variable domain, with the rest looked up from reference TRBV11-2 and TRBJ2-7, is EAGVAQSPRYKIIEKRQSVAFWCNPISGHATLYWYQQILGQGPKLLIQFQNNGVVDDSQLPKDRFSAERLKGVDSTLKIQPAKLEDSAVYLCASSLASGTENKYEQYFGPGTRLTVT.

This clone showed up just a few times. The V and J genes are TRBV7-2 and TRBJ2-7, with TRBD1 identical over 8 bases. Germline CDR1 reads SGHTA; CDR2 reads FQGNSA. The ends lost 5 bases at V and 4 bases at J; junction bases unmatched: 10. CDR3 length: 15 residues. The DNA for the CDR3 is TGTGCCAGCAGCCCCGGACAGGGAATGGGGTACGAGCAGTACTTC. It yields the protein CASSPGQGMGYEQYF.

The CDR3 DNA reads TGTGCCAGCAGCGAGGGCCCCTGGGATGAAAAACTGTTTTTT. It yields the protein CASSEGPWDEKLFF. The rearrangement links TRBV7-9 to TRBJ1-4; D unclear. Trimming pared 5 bases from V and 6 bases from J, leaving 13 bases between. Germline V lookup: CDR1 SEHNR, CDR2 FQNEAQ (reference sequence). The CDR3 is 14 amino acids.

This rearrangement joins TRBV5-1 to TRBJ1-2; D may be TRBD1 (6 bases). In germline, CDR1 is SGHRS, CDR2 YFSETQ. CDR3 size: 13 residues. V was clipped by 4 bases and J by 8 bases, with 15 bases between them. The CDR3 reads CASSPGRGEGYTF. The DNA of the CDR3 is TGCGCCAGCAGCCCCGGGAGGGGGGAAGGCTACACCTTC.

This clone has a single count. The genes are TRBV27 and TRBJ1-2, with 7 bases matching TRBD1. Germline V gene lookup returns CDR1 MNHEY and CDR2 SMNVEV (reference sequence). The CDR3 runs to 11 residues. Trimming cost V 4 bases and J 7 bases; bases outside gene matches: 0. The CDR3 nucleotides read TGTGCCAGCAGTTACAGGGGTGGCTACACCTTC. Translating gives CASSYRGGYTF.

This rearrangement joins TRBV7-8 to TRBJ1-1; D unclear. This CDR3 contains 14 residues. The germline CDR1 and CDR2 sequences are SGHVS and FQNEAQ. The V end was cut by 1 base, the J end by 1 base, with 7 bases between. The CDR3 protein is CASSLGAENTEAFF. As DNA, the CDR3 is TGTGCCAGCAGCTTAGGGGCAGAGAACACTGAAGCTTTCTTT. The variable domain in full, completed from reference TRBV7-8 and TRBJ1-1, reads GAGVSQSPRYKVAKRGQDVALRCDPISGHVSLFWYQQALGQGPEFLTYFQNEAQLDKSGLPSDRFFAERPEGSVSTLKIQRTQQEDSAVYLCASSLGAENTEAFFGQGTRLTVV.

The CDR3 spells CASSVDGTASDTQYF. CDR3 DNA sequence: TGTGCCAGCAGCGTGGATGGGACAGCTTCAGATACGCAGTATTTT. This chain links TRBV11-3 with TRBJ2-3; 7 nucleotides agree with TRBD1. Trimming at V came to 5 bases and at J to 4 bases, leaving 9 bases not matched to a gene. The V gene's germline CDR1 is SGHNT and CDR2 YENEEA. The CDR3 is 15 residues long.

The V and J genes are TRBV4-1 and TRBJ2-2; D is unresolved. Judging by the DNA end, TRBJ1-3 fits better; the J call may be wrong. The CDR3 is made up of 16 amino acids. Germline CDR1 and CDR2: MGHRA and YSYEKL. CDR3 coding DNA: TGCGCCAGCAGCCAAGTACGGGTTTCTCCTGGAAACACCATATATTTT. This gives the protein CASSQVRVSPGNTIYF.

This sequence joins TRBV5-1 and TRBJ2-3, with 7 bases fitting TRBD2. This CDR3 is 15 amino acids long. Germline V gene data show CDR1 as SGHRS and CDR2 as YFSETQ. Unmatched junction bases numbered 6, after V lost 0 bases and J lost 5 bases. CDR3 protein: CASSLDSGGGDTQYF. For the CDR3, the DNA is TGCGCCAGCAGCTTGGACTCGGGGGGAGGAGATACGCAGTATTTT.

The gene calls are TRBV2 and TRBJ2-2, with TRBD1 matching 11 bases. This CDR3 is built from 15 residues. Germline V gives CDR1 SNHLY, CDR2 FYNNEI. V gave up 7 bases and J gave up 6 bases; unmatched junction bases: 7. CDR3 sequence: CASIPGTGGSGELFF. In nucleotides, the CDR3 is TGTGCCAGCATCCCCGGGACAGGGGGTTCCGGGGAGCTGTTTTTT.

In regard to this clone: Other DNA sequences from this sample encode an identical CDR3 as well. The V gene is TRBV11-2, the J gene TRBJ1-1; weak D call: TRBD1 (5 bases). Trimming pared 1 base from V and 1 base from J, leaving 7 bases between. The length of the CDR3 is 14 residues. Germline V gives CDR1 SGHAT, CDR2 FQNNGV. The CDR3 here is CASSLGQGNTEAFF. The CDR3 DNA is TGTGCCAGCAGCTTAGGTCAGGGGAACACTGAAGCTTTCTTT.

The V and J genes are TRBV5-1 and TRBJ1-2, with 8 bases lining up with TRBD1. CDR3 length: 17 amino acids. V lost 2 bases, J lost 1 base, and 10 bases stayed unmatched. Germline-derived CDR1 and CDR2 are SGHRS and YFSETQ. The CDR3 DNA reads TGCGCCAGCAGCTTCACCGGGACAGGAGACAGTAACTATGGCTACACCTTC. The encoded protein is CASSFTGTGDSNYGYTF. The whole variable domain, filled in from reference TRBV5-1 and TRBJ1-2, reads KAGVTQTPRYLIKTRGQQVTLSCSPISGHRSVSWYQQTPGQGLQFLFEYFSETQRNKGNFPGRFSGRQFSNSRSEMNVSTLELGDSALYLCASSFTGTGDSNYGYTFGSGTRLTVV.

The chain joins TRBV19 to TRBJ1-1, with 7 bases identical to TRBD1. J lost 3 bases, V lost 6 bases, and 4 bases had no gene match. The CDR3 covers 13 residues. Looked up from germline, CDR1 is LNHDA and CDR2 is SQIVND (reference sequence). CDR3 amino acids: CASRTGKDTEAFF. CDR3 sequence (DNA): TGTGCCAGTAGGACAGGGAAGGACACTGAAGCTTTCTTT.

J is TRBJ2-3 and V is TRBV29-1; the match to TRBD2 covers 7 bases. J gave up 6 bases and V 8 bases, and 14 bases lay outside the gene matches. In germline, CDR1 is SQVTM, CDR2 ANQGSEA. The CDR3 loop spans 14 amino acids. CDR3 DNA: TGCAGCTCTGGGAGGGGTTCTACGGGGGATACGCAGTATTTT. It yields the protein CSSGRGSTGDTQYF.

The J gene is TRBJ2-3, the V gene TRBV2; 9 nucleotides match TRBD1. The J segment lost 8 bases and the V segment lost 4 bases, leaving 10 bases of the junction unmatched. The CDR3 has 15 residues. The germline CDR1 and CDR2 sequences are SNHLY and FYNNEI. This CDR3 reads CASSGETGGAGTQYF. The CDR3 bases are TGTGCCAGCAGTGGAGAGACAGGGGGGGCTGGTACGCAGTATTTT. The variable domain in full, completed from reference TRBV2 and TRBJ2-3, reads EPEVTQTPSHQVTQMGQEVILRCVPISNHLYFYWYRQILGQKVEFLVSFYNNEISEKSEIFDDQFSVERPDGSNFTLKIRSTKLEDSAMYFCASSGETGGAGTQYFGPGTRLTVL.

This chain joins TRBV5-1 and TRBJ2-3; TRBD2 agrees at 7 bases. The germline V gene has CDR1 SGHRS and CDR2 YFSETQ. V shed 0 bases, J shed 1 base, and the junction held 5 bases outside the gene matches. This CDR3 is built from 16 residues. For the CDR3, the DNA is TGCGCCAGCAGCTTGGCCAGCGGGGCGGGCACAGATACGCAGTATTTT. This translates into CASSLASGAGTDTQYF. Full variable domain (rest looked up from reference TRBV5-1 and TRBJ2-3): KAGVTQTPRYLIKTRGQQVTLSCSPISGHRSVSWYQQTPGQGLQFLFEYFSETQRNKGNFPGRFSGRQFSNSRSEMNVSTLELGDSALYLCASSLASGAGTDTQYFGPGTRLTVL.

This chain links TRBV5-1 with TRBJ1-1; tentatively, D is TRBD1 (5 bases). V was clipped by 4 bases and J by 5 bases, with 9 bases between them. The V gene's germline CDR1 is SGHRS and CDR2 YFSETQ. This CDR3 comprises 12 residues. The CDR3 protein is CASSGGGTEAFF. The DNA of the CDR3 is TGCGCCAGCAGCGGGGGGGGGACTGAAGCTTTCTTT.

The V and J genes are TRBV4-3 and TRBJ1-1, with D tentatively TRBD1 (6 bases). Germline values: CDR1 LGHNA, CDR2 YSLEER. CDR3 length: 13 residues. Trimming removed 4 bases at V and 2 bases at J, with 8 bases between. This CDR3 reads CASSPGHNTEAFF. As DNA, the CDR3 is TGCGCCAGCAGCCCGGGACACAACACTGAAGCTTTCTTT.

Only one count was recorded for this clone. This sequence joins TRBV28 and TRBJ1-2, with D maybe TRBD1 (6 bases). Germline V lookup: CDR1 MDHEN, CDR2 SYDVKM. The CDR3 sequence is 12 residues long. V shed 5 bases and J shed 4 bases, with 8 bases lying between them. The CDR3 region is CASSADSYGYTF. Here the CDR3 DNA reads TGTGCCAGCAGTGCGGACAGCTATGGCTACACCTTC.

This clone was picked up one time. The CDR3 is CASSSGINYGYTF. The CDR3 bases are TGCGCCAGCAGCTCCGGGATTAACTATGGCTACACCTTC. The chain recombines TRBV5-1 with TRBJ1-2; D not resolved. The CDR3 length is 13 residues. The V gene's germline CDR1 is SGHRS and CDR2 YFSETQ. With 3 bases removed from V and 1 base from J, the gap between germline ends came to 7 bases.